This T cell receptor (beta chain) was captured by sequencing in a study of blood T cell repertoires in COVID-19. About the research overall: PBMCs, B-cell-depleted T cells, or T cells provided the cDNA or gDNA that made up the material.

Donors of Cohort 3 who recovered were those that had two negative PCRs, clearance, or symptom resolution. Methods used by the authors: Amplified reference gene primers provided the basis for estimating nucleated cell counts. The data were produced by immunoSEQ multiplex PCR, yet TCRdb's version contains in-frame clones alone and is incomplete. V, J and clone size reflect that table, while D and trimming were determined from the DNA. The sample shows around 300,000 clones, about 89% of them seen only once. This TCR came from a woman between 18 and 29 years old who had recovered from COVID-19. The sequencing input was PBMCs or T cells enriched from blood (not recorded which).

The CDR3 DNA follows: TGTGCCAGCTCACCAAGAGCAGATACGCAGTATTTT. Its translation: CASSPRADTQYF. The chain links TRBV18 to TRBJ2-3; D is unclear. The germline V and J ends were trimmed by 2 bases and 4 bases, with 4 bases remaining between them. This CDR3 has 12 amino acids. CDR1 KGHSH and CDR2 LQKENI come from the germline V gene. Based on the CDR3 plus reference TRBV18 and TRBJ2-3, the full variable domain is NAGVMQNPRHLVRRRGQEARLRCSPMKGHSHVYWYRQLPEEGLKFMVYLQKENIIDESGMPKERFSAEFPKEGPSILRIQQVVRGDSAAYFCASSPRADTQYFGPGTRLTVL.